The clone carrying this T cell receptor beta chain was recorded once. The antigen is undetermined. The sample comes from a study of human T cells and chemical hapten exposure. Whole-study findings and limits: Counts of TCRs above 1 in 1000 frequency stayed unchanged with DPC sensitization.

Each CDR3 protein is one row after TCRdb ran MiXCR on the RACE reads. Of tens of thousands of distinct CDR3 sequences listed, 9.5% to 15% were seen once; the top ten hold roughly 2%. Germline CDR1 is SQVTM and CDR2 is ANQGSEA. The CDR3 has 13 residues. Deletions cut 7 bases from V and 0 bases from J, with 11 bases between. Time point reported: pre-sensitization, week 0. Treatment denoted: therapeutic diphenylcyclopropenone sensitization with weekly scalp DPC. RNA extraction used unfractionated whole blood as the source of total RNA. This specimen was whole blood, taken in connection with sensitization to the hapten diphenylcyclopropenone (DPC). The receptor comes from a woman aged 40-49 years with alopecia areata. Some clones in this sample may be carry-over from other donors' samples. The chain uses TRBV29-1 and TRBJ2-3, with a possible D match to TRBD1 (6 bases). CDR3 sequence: CSAPGHSTDTQYF. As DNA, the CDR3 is TGCAGCGCTCCGGGACACAGCACAGATACGCAGTATTTT.